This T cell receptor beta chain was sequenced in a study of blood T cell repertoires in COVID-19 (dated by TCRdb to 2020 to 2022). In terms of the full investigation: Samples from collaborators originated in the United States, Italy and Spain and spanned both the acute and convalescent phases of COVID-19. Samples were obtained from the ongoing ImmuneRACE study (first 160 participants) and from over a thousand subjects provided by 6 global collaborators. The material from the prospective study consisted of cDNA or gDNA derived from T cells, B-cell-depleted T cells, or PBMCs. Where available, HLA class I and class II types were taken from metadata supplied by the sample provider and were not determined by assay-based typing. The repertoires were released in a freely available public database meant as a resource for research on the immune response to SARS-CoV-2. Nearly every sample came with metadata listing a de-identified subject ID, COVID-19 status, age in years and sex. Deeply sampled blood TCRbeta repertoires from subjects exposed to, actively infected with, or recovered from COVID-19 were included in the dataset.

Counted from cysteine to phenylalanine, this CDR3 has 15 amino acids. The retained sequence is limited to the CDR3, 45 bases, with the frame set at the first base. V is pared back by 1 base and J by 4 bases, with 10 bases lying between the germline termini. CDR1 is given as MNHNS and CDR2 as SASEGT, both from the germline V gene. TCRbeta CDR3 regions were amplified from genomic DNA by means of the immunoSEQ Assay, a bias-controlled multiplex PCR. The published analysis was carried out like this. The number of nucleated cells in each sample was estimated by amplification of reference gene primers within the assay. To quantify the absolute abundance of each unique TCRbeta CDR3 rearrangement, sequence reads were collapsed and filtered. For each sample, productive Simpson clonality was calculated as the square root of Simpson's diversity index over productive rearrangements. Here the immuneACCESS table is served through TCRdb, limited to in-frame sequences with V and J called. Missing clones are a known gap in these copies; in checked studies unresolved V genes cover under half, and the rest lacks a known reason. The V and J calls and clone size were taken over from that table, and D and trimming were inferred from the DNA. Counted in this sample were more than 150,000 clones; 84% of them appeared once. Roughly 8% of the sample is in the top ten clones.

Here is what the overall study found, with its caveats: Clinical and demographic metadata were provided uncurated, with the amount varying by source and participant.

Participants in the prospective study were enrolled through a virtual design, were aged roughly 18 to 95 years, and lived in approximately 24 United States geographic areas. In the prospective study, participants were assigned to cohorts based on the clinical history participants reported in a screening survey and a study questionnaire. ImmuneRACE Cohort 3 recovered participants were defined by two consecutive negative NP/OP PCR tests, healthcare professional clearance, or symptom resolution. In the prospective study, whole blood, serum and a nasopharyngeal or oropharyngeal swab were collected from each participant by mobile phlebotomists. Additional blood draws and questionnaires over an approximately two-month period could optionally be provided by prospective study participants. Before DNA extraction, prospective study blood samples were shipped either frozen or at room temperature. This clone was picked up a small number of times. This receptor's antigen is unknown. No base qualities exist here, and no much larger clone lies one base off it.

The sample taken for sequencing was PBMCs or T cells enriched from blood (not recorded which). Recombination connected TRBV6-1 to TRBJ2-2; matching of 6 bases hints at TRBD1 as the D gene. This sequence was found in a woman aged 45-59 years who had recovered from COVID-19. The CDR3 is CASSEELGGTGELFF. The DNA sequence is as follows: TGTGCCAGCAGTGAAGAACTAGGGGGCACCGGGGAGCTGTTTTTT.